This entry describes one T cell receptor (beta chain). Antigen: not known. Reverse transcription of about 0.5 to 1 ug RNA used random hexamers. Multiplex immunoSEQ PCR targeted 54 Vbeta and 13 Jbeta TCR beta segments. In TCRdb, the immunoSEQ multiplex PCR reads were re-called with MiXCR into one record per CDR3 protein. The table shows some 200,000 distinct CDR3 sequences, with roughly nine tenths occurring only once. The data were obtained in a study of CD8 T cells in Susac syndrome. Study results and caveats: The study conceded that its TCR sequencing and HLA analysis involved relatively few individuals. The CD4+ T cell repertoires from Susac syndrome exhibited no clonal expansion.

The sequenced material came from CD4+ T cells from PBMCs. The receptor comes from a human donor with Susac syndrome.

CDR3 sequence reads: CAWSVLGINYGYTF. In nucleotides, the CDR3 is TGTGCCTGGAGTGTTTTAGGAATTAACTATGGCTACACCTTC. The chain recombines TRBV30 with TRBJ1-2; no reliable D call. CDR1 and CDR2 from the germline V gene are GTSNPN and SVGIG (reference sequence). The length of the CDR3 is 14 residues. V dropped 0 bases and J dropped 1 base, with 9 bases sitting between them.